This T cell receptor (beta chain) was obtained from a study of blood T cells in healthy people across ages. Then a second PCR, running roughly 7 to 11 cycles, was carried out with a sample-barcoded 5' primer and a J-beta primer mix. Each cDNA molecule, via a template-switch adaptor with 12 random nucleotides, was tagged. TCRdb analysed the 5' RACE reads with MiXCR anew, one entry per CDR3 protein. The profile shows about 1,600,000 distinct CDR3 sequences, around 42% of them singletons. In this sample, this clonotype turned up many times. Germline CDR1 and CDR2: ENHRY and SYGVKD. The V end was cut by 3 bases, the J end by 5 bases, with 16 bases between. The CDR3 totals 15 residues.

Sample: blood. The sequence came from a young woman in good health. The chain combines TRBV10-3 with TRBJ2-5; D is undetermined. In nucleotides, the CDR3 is TGTGCCATCAGTGATTCACAACTTTTTCCGGAGACCCAGTACTTC. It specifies CAISDSQLFPETQYF.